This is a list of T cell receptor beta chains from one sample in a study of blood T cell repertoires in COVID-19. Sequencing used immunoSEQ multiplex PCR; TCRdb keeps in-frame clones, though not all of them. The sample yields a few hundred thousand clones, approximately 86% seen once. The specimen sequenced was peripheral blood. The receptor source for this set is a woman between 65 and 79 years old with active or convalescent COVID-19. Each CDR3 is given with its conserved first and last residue. A D gene is named only where the DNA matches it firmly. The size field is filled for only some rows; it gives once, few, many or a size class.

v_gene: TRBV6-5
j_gene: TRBJ1-2
abundance: few
d_gene: .
CDR3nt: TGTGCCAGCAGTTACAGTCGCGGCAGGGGTGGCTACACCTTC
CDR3aa: CASSYSRGRGGYTF

v_gene: TRBV6-5
j_gene: TRBJ1-2
abundance: .
d_gene: .
CDR3nt: TGTGCCAGCAGTTACTCGGGGTTGGGGCGCAGGGGCTACACCTTC
CDR3aa: CASSYSGLGRRGYTF

v_gene: TRBV7-2
j_gene: TRBJ2-7
abundance: .
d_gene: .
CDR3nt: TGTGCCAGCAGCCCTCACGCCAGAGGCGGTTCCTACGAGCAGTACTTC
CDR3aa: CASSPHARGGSYEQYF

v_gene: TRBV11-2
j_gene: TRBJ1-2
abundance: once
d_gene: .
CDR3nt: TGTGCCAGCAGCCAAAGGCCAGGGAACTATGGCTACACCTTC
CDR3aa: CASSQRPGNYGYTF

v_gene: TRBV5-6
j_gene: TRBJ1-2
abundance: .
d_gene: .
CDR3nt: TGTGCCAGCAGCTTCAGGGCCGCTAACTATGGCTACACCTTC
CDR3aa: CASSFRAANYGYTF

v_gene: TRBV6-5
j_gene: TRBJ1-5
abundance: few
d_gene: .
CDR3nt: TGTGCCAGCAGTTACTCGAGGGCAGGTAATCAGCCCCAGCATTTT
CDR3aa: CASSYSRAGNQPQHF

v_gene: TRBV7-3
j_gene: TRBJ2-3
abundance: .
d_gene: .
CDR3nt: TGTGCCAGCAAGCCTTCGGGCACAGATACGCAGTATTTT
CDR3aa: CASKPSGTDTQYF

v_gene: TRBV3-1/TRBV3-2
j_gene: TRBJ1-6
abundance: .
d_gene: .
CDR3nt: TGTGCCAGCAGCCAAGATCCCGGGTTTCATTCACCCCTCCACTTT
CDR3aa: CASSQDPGFHSPLHF

v_gene: TRBV5-4
j_gene: TRBJ1-2
abundance: .
d_gene: .
CDR3nt: TGTGCCAGCAGCTTGGAAGACAGGCCGTATGGCTACACCTTC
CDR3aa: CASSLEDRPYGYTF

v_gene: TRBV7-9
j_gene: TRBJ1-2
abundance: .
d_gene: .
CDR3nt: TGTGCCAGCGTCCTAGCCTCAACCGGGGGGACGGACTCCTATGGCTACACCTTC
CDR3aa: CASVLASTGGTDSYGYTF

v_gene: TRBV2
j_gene: TRBJ1-5
abundance: .
d_gene: .
CDR3nt: TGTGCCAGCACTCCAGGGCCCTATAGCAATCAGCCCCAGCATTTT
CDR3aa: CASTPGPYSNQPQHF

v_gene: TRBV19
j_gene: TRBJ1-2
abundance: .
d_gene: TRBD1
CDR3nt: TGTGCCAGTAGCCAGGGGGCCGCAGGGGGCGCGGGCTATGGCTACACCTTC
CDR3aa: CASSQGAAGGAGYGYTF

v_gene: TRBV4-3
j_gene: TRBJ2-7
abundance: .
d_gene: .
CDR3nt: TGCGCCAGCAGCCAAGTAGGAGGGCCCCACGAGCAGTACTTC
CDR3aa: CASSQVGGPHEQYF

v_gene: TRBV5-5
j_gene: TRBJ1-6
abundance: .
d_gene: .
CDR3nt: TGTGCCAGCAGCAATTTCAGGAATTCACCCCTCCACTTT
CDR3aa: CASSNFRNSPLHF

v_gene: TRBV18
j_gene: TRBJ2-2
abundance: .
d_gene: .
CDR3nt: TGTGCCAGCTCACCAGCGGGGTTTTGGGTACACACCGGGGAGCTGTTTTTT
CDR3aa: CASSPAGFWVHTGELFF

v_gene: TRBV4-2
j_gene: TRBJ1-5
abundance: once
d_gene: TRBD1
CDR3nt: TGTGCCAGCAGCCAAGATCGGGACAGGGGTCAGCCCCAGCATTTT
CDR3aa: CASSQDRDRGQPQHF

v_gene: TRBV27
j_gene: TRBJ1-4
abundance: few
d_gene: TRBD1
CDR3nt: TGTGCCAGCAGTCCGGGGACAGGGGGATATGAAAAACTGTTTTTT
CDR3aa: CASSPGTGGYEKLFF

v_gene: TRBV9
j_gene: TRBJ2-3
abundance: .
d_gene: TRBD1
CDR3nt: TGTGCCAGCAGCGTGGAGGACAGGGGATGGGGTACGCAGTATTTT
CDR3aa: CASSVEDRGWGTQYF

v_gene: TRBV7-9
j_gene: TRBJ1-6
abundance: .
d_gene: TRBD1
CDR3nt: TGTGCCAGCAGCTTATCTGGACAGGGGGGACCACCCCTCCACTTT
CDR3aa: CASSLSGQGGPPLHF

v_gene: TRBV6-1
j_gene: TRBJ1-2
abundance: .
d_gene: TRBD1
CDR3nt: TGTGCCAGCAGTGAAGGGCAGGGGGCATGGGGCTACACCTTC
CDR3aa: CASSEGQGAWGYTF

v_gene: TRBV5-6
j_gene: TRBJ2-1
abundance: .
d_gene: .
CDR3nt: TGTGCCAGCAGCTTGGACTTAGGGAGGGGGTACAATGAGCAGTTCTTC
CDR3aa: CASSLDLGRGYNEQFF

v_gene: TRBV9
j_gene: TRBJ1-2
abundance: .
d_gene: TRBD1
CDR3nt: TGTGCCAGCAGTCCCCGGGACAGGGGTCTCCGAAGTGGCTACACCTTC
CDR3aa: CASSPRDRGLRSGYTF

v_gene: TRBV19
j_gene: TRBJ1-1
abundance: .
d_gene: .
CDR3nt: TGTGCCAGTAGTATAGAGCGGGGTGGGGGCACTGAAGCTTTCTTT
CDR3aa: CASSIERGGGTEAFF

v_gene: TRBV4-3
j_gene: TRBJ1-1
abundance: .
d_gene: .
CDR3nt: TGCGCCAGCAGCCAAGCGGCAGGGGCCGCTGAAGCTTTCTTT
CDR3aa: CASSQAAGAAEAFF

v_gene: TRBV18
j_gene: TRBJ2-1
abundance: .
d_gene: .
CDR3nt: TGTGCCAGCTCACCGGGACAAAAAGGCGGTGAGCAGTTCTTC
CDR3aa: CASSPGQKGGEQFF

v_gene: TRBV11-2
j_gene: TRBJ2-3
abundance: .
d_gene: .
CDR3nt: TGTGCCAGCAGCTTAGACTCGACTGCCACAGATACGCAGTATTTT
CDR3aa: CASSLDSTATDTQYF

v_gene: TRBV7-8
j_gene: TRBJ1-2
abundance: .
d_gene: .
CDR3nt: TGTGCCAGCAGCATTACAGGCGGGGACTATGGCTACACCTTC
CDR3aa: CASSITGGDYGYTF

v_gene: TRBV2
j_gene: TRBJ1-3
abundance: once
d_gene: .
CDR3nt: TGTGCCAGCTCGGAGGAGCCATTAGTTGGAAACACCATATATTTT
CDR3aa: CASSEEPLVGNTIYF